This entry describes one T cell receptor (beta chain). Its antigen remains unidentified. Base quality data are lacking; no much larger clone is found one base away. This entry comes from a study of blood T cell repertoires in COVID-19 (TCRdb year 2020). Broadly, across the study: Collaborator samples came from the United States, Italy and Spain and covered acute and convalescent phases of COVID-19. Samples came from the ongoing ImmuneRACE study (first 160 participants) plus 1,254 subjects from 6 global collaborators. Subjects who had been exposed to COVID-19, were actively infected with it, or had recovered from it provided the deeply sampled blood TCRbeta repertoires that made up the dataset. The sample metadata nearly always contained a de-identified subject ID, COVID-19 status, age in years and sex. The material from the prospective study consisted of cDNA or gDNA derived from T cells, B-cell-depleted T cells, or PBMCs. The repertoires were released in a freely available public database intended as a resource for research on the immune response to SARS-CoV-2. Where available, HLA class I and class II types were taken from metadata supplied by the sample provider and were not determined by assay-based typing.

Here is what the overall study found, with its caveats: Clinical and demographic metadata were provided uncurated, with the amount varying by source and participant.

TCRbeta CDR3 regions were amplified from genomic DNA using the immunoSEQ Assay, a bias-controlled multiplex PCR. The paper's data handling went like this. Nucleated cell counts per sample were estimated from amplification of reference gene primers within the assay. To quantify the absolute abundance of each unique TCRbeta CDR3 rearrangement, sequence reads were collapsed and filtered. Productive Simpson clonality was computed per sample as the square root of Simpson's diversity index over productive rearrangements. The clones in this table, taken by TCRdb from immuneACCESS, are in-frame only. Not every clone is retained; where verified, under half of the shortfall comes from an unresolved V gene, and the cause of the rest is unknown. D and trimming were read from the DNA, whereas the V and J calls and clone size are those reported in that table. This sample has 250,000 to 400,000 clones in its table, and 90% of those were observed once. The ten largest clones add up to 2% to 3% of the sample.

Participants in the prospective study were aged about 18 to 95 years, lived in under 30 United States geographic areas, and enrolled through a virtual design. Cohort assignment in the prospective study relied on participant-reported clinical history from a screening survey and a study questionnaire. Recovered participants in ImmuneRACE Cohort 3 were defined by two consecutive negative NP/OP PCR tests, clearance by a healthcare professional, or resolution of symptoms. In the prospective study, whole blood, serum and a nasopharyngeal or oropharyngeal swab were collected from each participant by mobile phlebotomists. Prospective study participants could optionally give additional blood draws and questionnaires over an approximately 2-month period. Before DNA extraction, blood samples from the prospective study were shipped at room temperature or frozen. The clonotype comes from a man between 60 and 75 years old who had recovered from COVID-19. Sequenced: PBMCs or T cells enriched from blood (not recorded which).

CDR3 reads: CASSPTESIYEQYF. The sequenced DNA is TGTGCCAGCAGCCCGACGGAGTCTATCTACGAGCAGTACTTC. The chain uses TRBV9 and TRBJ2-7; the D gene is not confidently resolved. The CDR1 and CDR2 encoded by the germline V gene are SGDLS and YYNGEE. Between the V and J ends, shortened by 4 bases and 3 bases respectively, the junction contains 14 bases. The CDR3 holds 14 amino acids from the cysteine to the phenylalanine. Only CDR3 DNA remains: 42 bases, in frame from the first base. The reference TRBV9 and TRBJ2-7 proteins fill in what lies around the CDR3, so the full variable domain reads DSGVTQTPKHLITATGQRVTLRCSPRSGDLSVYWYQQSLDQGLQFLIQYYNGEERAKGNILERFSAQQFPDLHSELNLSSLELGDSALYFCASSPTESIYEQYFGPGTRLTVT.